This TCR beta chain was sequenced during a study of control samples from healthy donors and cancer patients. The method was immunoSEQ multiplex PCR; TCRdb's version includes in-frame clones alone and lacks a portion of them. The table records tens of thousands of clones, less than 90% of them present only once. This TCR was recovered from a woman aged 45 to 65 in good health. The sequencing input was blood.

Written as DNA, the CDR3 is TGTGCCAGCAGCCAAAACCGGGACAGGGGAAACTATGGCTACACCTTC. Its protein product is CASSQNRDRGNYGYTF. The chain uses TRBV4-2 and TRBJ1-2, with 10 bases aligning to TRBD1. Germline CDR1 LGHNA, CDR2 YNFKEQ. CDR3 size: 16 residues. Unmatched junction bases numbered 5, after V lost 2 bases and J lost 2 bases.